This passage covers 21 T cell receptor beta chains from one sample sequenced in a study of early T cells in non-severe SARS-CoV-2 infection. TCRdb re-derived calls from the 5' RACE reads in MiXCR, one entry per CDR3 protein. The table lists about 66,000 distinct CDR3 sequences, roughly 9.1% of them singletons. The sample consisted of whole blood. These receptors came from an adult who was a healthcare worker with PCR-confirmed SARS-CoV-2 infection or an uninfected control (not recorded which).

This clonotype was detected a few times. The V and J genes are TRBV7-2 and TRBJ2-7; a possible D gene is TRBD1 (6 bases). The CDR3 loop spans 13 amino acids. V lost 1 base and J 9 bases, leaving 13 bases between the germline ends. Germline V gives CDR1 SGHTA, CDR2 FQGNSA. CDR3 bases: TGTGCCAGCAGCTTAGTCAGGGGATGGGGGCAGTACTTC. This translates into CASSLVRGWGQYF.

This clonotype appeared many times. V gene TRBV7-7 combines with J gene TRBJ2-7, with 10 nucleotides matching TRBD2. From germline, CDR1 is SSHAT and CDR2 FNYEAQ (reference sequence). The CDR3 has 14 amino acids. V lost 2 bases, J lost 6 bases, and 4 bases stayed unmatched. CDR3 sequence: CASSLSTSGAEQYF. The CDR3 bases are TGTGCCAGCAGCTTATCTACTAGCGGGGCCGAGCAGTACTTC.

This clonotype was detected only a few times. The chain uses TRBV6-6 and TRBJ1-5, with D possibly matching TRBD1 (5 bases). The V gene lost 6 bases and the J gene lost 2 bases, with 11 bases spanning the gap. Germline assignment: CDR1 MNHNY and CDR2 SVGAGI (reference sequence). The CDR3 is 14 amino acids. The CDR3 loop reads CASRPGTGNQPQHF. CDR3 nucleotides: TGTGCCAGCAGGCCCGGGACGGGCAATCAGCCCCAGCATTTT.

This clonotype was observed at least ten times. V and J are TRBV7-2 and TRBJ2-1; TRBD1 or TRBD2 may be the D gene (5 bases each). Trimming shortened V by 9 bases and J by 5 bases, and 20 bases separated the two germline ends. The CDR3 spans 15 residues. Germline CDR1 and CDR2: SGHTA and FQGNSA. The CDR3 DNA follows: TGTGCCAGTGCTCAGGCTAGCTTGGGGCACAATGAGCAGTTCTTC. Translation: CASAQASLGHNEQFF.

A few counts support this clonotype. The rearrangement joins TRBV21-1 to TRBJ2-1; the tabulated D call, TRBD2, remains unverified against the DNA. TRBV21-1 is a known pseudogene. The CDR3 covers 18 residues. The CDR3 reads CASSATFGVAGAYNEQFF. The DNA of the CDR3 is TGTGCCAGCAGTGCCACCTTTGGGGTAGCGGGAGCCTACAATGAGCAGTTCTTC.

This clonotype occurred a few times. This chain links TRBV27 with TRBJ1-1, with D maybe TRBD1 (5 bases). V shed 3 bases and J shed 1 base, with 24 bases lying between them. Germline-derived CDR1 and CDR2 are MNHEY and SMNVEV (reference sequence). There are 19 residues in the CDR3. The CDR3 nucleotides read TGTGCCAGCAGTTTGGGGACCCTAGGGTCTGGATCAGGGAACACTGAAGCTTTCTTT. It is translated as CASSLGTLGSGSGNTEAFF.

This chain joins TRBV15 and TRBJ1-4; D might be TRBD1 (6 bases). Per the germline V gene, CDR1 is LNHNV and CDR2 is YYDKDF (reference sequence). This CDR3 is built from 16 residues. The germline V and J ends were trimmed by 5 bases and 2 bases, with 15 bases remaining between them. The CDR3 nucleotides are TGTGCCACCAGCGGGGACCCGAGGGGGACTAATGAAAAACTGTTTTTT. The encoded protein is CATSGDPRGTNEKLFF.

The sample holds a few counts of this clonotype. This chain links TRBV6-9 with TRBJ1-6, with D uncertain. The V end lost 7 bases, the J end lost 4 bases, and 8 bases lay between the germline ends. This CDR3 contains 13 residues. Germline-derived CDR1 and CDR2 are MNHGY and SVAAGI. CDR3 loop: CASIADYNSPLHF. The CDR3 nucleotides read TGTGCCAGCATCGCTGATTATAATTCACCCCTCCACTTT.

The chain joins TRBV7-2 to TRBJ1-4, with TRBD1 matching over 7 bases. CDR1 is SGHTA and CDR2 is FQGNSA in the germline V gene. This CDR3 contains 14 residues. V was clipped by 5 bases and J by 6 bases; unmatched bases: 6. CDR3 amino acids: CASSRQGRDEKLFF. The CDR3 coding sequence is TGTGCCAGCAGCAGACAGGGTAGGGATGAAAAACTGTTTTTT.

This clonotype was counted at least ten times. The chain couples TRBV29-1 to TRBJ2-7; a possible D gene is TRBD1 (6 bases). Germline loops: CDR1 SQVTM, CDR2 ANQGSEA. The length of the CDR3 is 13 residues. The V end lost 1 base, the J end lost 5 bases, and 12 bases lay between the germline ends. The CDR3 spells CSVEGSRGNEQYF. CDR3 bases: TGCAGCGTTGAAGGGTCCAGGGGTAACGAGCAGTACTTC.

This clonotype appeared many times. The rearrangement links TRBV6-4 to TRBJ2-2; D remains ambiguous. The CDR3 is made up of 15 amino acids. The V end lost 7 bases, the J end lost 0 bases, and 12 bases lay between the germline ends. Germline CDR1 is MRHNA and CDR2 is SNTAGT. The CDR3 coding sequence is TGTGCCAGCACCTTTGACGCCGCGAACACCGGGGAGCTGTTTTTT. Amino acid sequence: CASTFDAANTGELFF.

This clonotype was seen a few times. This chain connects TRBV10-3 to TRBJ1-4, with 8 bases aligning to TRBD1. Germline V gives CDR1 ENHRY, CDR2 SYGVKD. Germline trimming cut 6 bases from V and 7 bases from J; bases unmatched to any gene: 4. The CDR3 length is 13 residues. The CDR3 protein is CAIRQGDGEKLFF. The DNA for the CDR3 is TGTGCCATCAGACAGGGGGATGGTGAAAAACTGTTTTTT.

The table lists this clonotype with a few counts. The chain uses TRBV5-6 and TRBJ2-7, with D uncertain. Germline V gene data show CDR1 as SGHDT and CDR2 as YYEEEE. The V end lost 2 bases, the J end lost 7 bases, and 13 bases lay between the germline ends. The length of the CDR3 is 13 residues. DNA of the CDR3: TGTGCCAGCAGCTTCAATACGCTCTGGGAGCAGTACTTC. Its translation: CASSFNTLWEQYF.

The CDR3 sequence is CATSRVRGDTQYF. CDR3 sequence (DNA): TGTGCCACCAGCAGAGTAAGGGGAGATACGCAGTATTTT. V gene TRBV15 combines with J gene TRBJ2-3; D is perhaps TRBD1 (5 bases). The CDR3 extends over 13 amino acids. From germline, CDR1 is LNHNV and CDR2 YYDKDF (reference sequence). V lost 1 base, J lost 5 bases, and 7 bases lay in between.

This clonotype has only a few counts. The rearrangement links TRBV10-2 to TRBJ2-2, with D perhaps TRBD1 or TRBD2 (6 bases each). Germline V CDR1 and CDR2: WSHSY, SAAADI. The CDR3 loop spans 16 amino acids. V gave up 5 bases and J gave up 7 bases, with 20 bases separating them. CDR3 nucleotide sequence: TGCGCCAGCAGTCCCGGGACTCCCAAGGGGGGCGGGGAGCTGTTTTTT. Its protein product is CASSPGTPKGGGELFF.

This clonotype appeared a few times. This chain joins TRBV5-1 and TRBJ2-7; a weak D match, TRBD2 (6 bases). Trimming took 2 bases from V and 4 from J, leaving 10 bases between them. CDR1 and CDR2 (germline): SGHRS, YFSETQ. The CDR3 is 13 residues long. Here the CDR3 DNA reads TGCGCCAGCAGCTTCGGGGGACTGTACGAGCAGTACTTC. This translates into CASSFGGLYEQYF.

This clonotype occurred many times. The chain uses TRBV12-3 or TRBV12-4 and TRBJ2-5, with a possible D match to TRBD2 (5 bases). Trimming shortened V by 1 base and J by 10 bases, and 16 bases separated the two germline ends. This CDR3 has 14 residues. The CDR3 spells CASSLEGGWPGQYF. The CDR3 region has the DNA TGTGCCAGCAGTTTAGAGGGCGGGTGGCCGGGCCAGTACTTC.

The sample holds a few counts of this clonotype. V gene TRBV5-1 combines with J gene TRBJ1-1; D might be TRBD1 (5 bases). Germline lookup yields CDR1 SGHRS and CDR2 YFSETQ. The CDR3 is made up of 16 amino acids. V was clipped by 1 base and J by 2 bases, with 15 bases between them. For the CDR3, the DNA is TGCGCCAGCAGCTTGCCGCAGGGAGGGAGTAACACTGAAGCTTTCTTT. Amino acid sequence: CASSLPQGGSNTEAFF.

The chain has TRBV20-1 and TRBJ2-3; D call uncertain. CDR3 size: 13 residues. CDR1 and CDR2 from the germline V gene are DFQATT and SNEGSKA (reference sequence). The V end was cut by 1 base, the J end by 1 base, with 6 bases between. In nucleotides, the CDR3 is TGCAGTGCTAGAGGGTGGGGCACAGATACGCAGTATTTT. Amino acids: CSARGWGTDTQYF.

This clonotype came up many times. The chain carries TRBV29-1 and TRBJ2-7, with 12 nucleotides matching TRBD2. Germline assignment: CDR1 SQVTM and CDR2 ANQGSEA. The length of the CDR3 is 13 residues. V trimming: 4 bases; J trimming: 6 bases; junction bases outside the gene matches: 4. CDR3 loop: CSVGLAGDGEQYF. The CDR3 DNA follows: TGCAGCGTTGGACTAGCGGGAGACGGCGAGCAGTACTTC.

The V and J genes are TRBV7-2 and TRBJ2-1; D might be TRBD1 (7 bases). V lost 2 bases and J 6 bases, leaving 14 bases between the germline ends. CDR1 and CDR2 from the germline V gene are SGHTA and FQGNSA. This CDR3 is 15 amino acids long. In nucleotides, the CDR3 is TGTGCCAGCAGCTTAAGCGACAGGGAGGTCAATGAGCAGTTCTTC. Translated: CASSLSDREVNEQFF.